This passage covers 9 T cell receptor beta chains from one sample sequenced in a study of cytomegalovirus exposure and HLA in healthy donors. 13 Jbeta primers and 60 Vbeta primers were used for the PCR. Profiling relied on immunoSEQ multiplex PCR, and the TCRdb table lists in-frame clones only, not all of them. The profile shows under 200,000 clones, 87% of them singletons. Sequencing used PBMCs. The receptors derive from a woman aged 30 to 39 in good health and CMV-seronegative.

The rearrangement joins TRBV5-4 to TRBJ2-7; possibly TRBD1 for D (6 bases). This CDR3 spans 14 amino acids. Germline V gives CDR1 SGHNT, CDR2 YYREEE (reference sequence). Between the trimmed V and J ends, which lost 1 base and 1 base, there was a span of 9 bases. Here the CDR3 reads CASSLNGQSYEQYF. The CDR3 coding sequence is TGTGCCAGCAGCTTGAATGGACAGTCCTACGAGCAGTACTTC.

The chain is built from TRBV7-2 and TRBJ2-3; 8 bases fit TRBD2. V lost 6 bases to trimming and J lost 2 bases; unmatched junction nucleotides: 4. There are 14 residues in the CDR3. CDR1 is SGHTA, CDR2 FQGNSA, per germline. CDR3 nucleotide sequence: TGTGCCAGCAGGGTAGCGGGGTCCACAGATACGCAGTATTTT. This gives the protein CASRVAGSTDTQYF.

This clone occurred once. The chain combines TRBV29-1 with TRBJ1-2, with D perhaps TRBD1 (6 bases). Germline values: CDR1 SQVTM, CDR2 ANQGSEA. Trimming took 3 bases from V and 1 from J, leaving 15 bases between them. The CDR3 sequence is 15 residues long. The CDR3 DNA is TGCAGCGTTGACACCAGGACAGAACTTAACTATGGCTACACCTTC. Its translation is CSVDTRTELNYGYTF.

V gene TRBV7-9 combines with J gene TRBJ2-5, with D possibly TRBD1 on 6 matching bases. Germline CDR1 is SEHNR and CDR2 is FQNEAQ (reference sequence). V lost 5 bases, J lost 2 bases, and 12 bases lay in between. This CDR3 is built from 14 residues. CDR3 protein: CASSADRVQETQYF. The CDR3 DNA sequence: TGTGCCAGCAGCGCGGACAGAGTTCAAGAGACCCAGTACTTC.

The DNA for the CDR3 is TGTGCCAGCAGCGACGCAGGGTTAAACGAGCAGTACTTC. Translating gives CASSDAGLNEQYF. The rearrangement uses TRBV11-3 and TRBJ2-7; D is possibly TRBD1 (5 bases). V was shortened by 5 bases and J by 5 bases, with 13 bases between the two germline ends. Germline loops: CDR1 SGHNT, CDR2 YENEEA. The CDR3 has 13 residues.

The V gene is TRBV7-2, the J gene TRBJ2-5, with 7 positions matching TRBD1. TRBJ2-7 explains the end of the DNA better; the J call may be wrong. The germline V gene encodes CDR1 SGHTA and CDR2 FQGNSA. The CDR3 totals 15 residues. The CDR3 DNA reads as TGTGCCAGCAGCTTACCCGGGACAGTCTCCTACGAGCAGTACTTC. This codes for CASSLPGTVSYEQYF.

The CDR3 loop is CASSPTSGSPWGANVLTF. The CDR3 DNA reads TGTGCCAGCAGCCCGACTAGCGGGAGCCCCTGGGGGGCCAACGTCCTGACTTTC. This sequence joins TRBV7-8 and TRBJ2-6, with 12 bases fitting TRBD2. This CDR3 is built from 18 residues. From germline, CDR1 is SGHVS and CDR2 FQNEAQ. Trimming took 5 bases from V and 4 from J; bases not matched to a gene: 9.

The J gene is TRBJ1-2, the V gene TRBV7-8; 9 bases map to TRBD1. The CDR3 loop spans 14 amino acids. Germline-derived CDR1 and CDR2 are SGHVS and FQNEAQ. With 4 bases clipped from V and 4 bases from J, the junction kept 4 bases outside the gene matches. CDR3 amino acids: CASSSQGASYGYTF. In DNA, the CDR3 is TGTGCCAGCAGCTCACAGGGGGCGAGCTATGGCTACACCTTC.

This sequence joins TRBV18 and TRBJ2-7; 9 bases match TRBD1. J lost 3 bases, V lost 4 bases, and 1 base had no gene match. Germline CDR1 KGHSH, CDR2 LQKENI. The CDR3 is made up of 13 amino acids. CDR3 region: CASSQDRGYEQYF. The CDR3 coding sequence is TGTGCCAGCTCACAGGACAGGGGCTACGAGCAGTACTTC.